The 9 T cell receptor beta chains below were found in one sample sequenced in a study of chemoradiotherapy in HPV16-positive cancers. The table came from immunoSEQ multiplex PCR; TCRdb's copy has only in-frame clones and leaves some out. The sample yields 10,000 to 15,000 clones, around three fifths seen once. This specimen was collected from a patient who underwent chemoradiotherapy. The receptors originated from a human donor with HPV-associated anogenital cancer.

This clone is medium-sized (0.01 to 0.1%). The genes are TRBV13 and TRBJ2-5; D is ambiguous. This CDR3 has 11 amino acids. Germline assignment: CDR1 PRHDT and CDR2 FYEKMQ (reference sequence). The V end was cut by 1 base, the J end by 5 bases, with 2 bases between. The CDR3 protein is CASSLEETQYF. The CDR3 DNA is TGTGCCAGCAGCTTAGAGGAGACCCAGTACTTC.

This chain uses TRBV10-3 with TRBJ1-2; 7 bases agree with TRBD1. Germline V CDR1 and CDR2: ENHRY, SYGVKD. This CDR3 contains 15 residues. V lost 0 bases and J lost 5; bases outside the gene matches: 6. The CDR3 reads CAISESGGGGYGYTF. The CDR3 coding sequence is TGTGCCATCAGTGAGTCAGGGGGCGGAGGATATGGCTACACCTTC.

This clone was detected once. The chain is built from TRBV10-1 and TRBJ2-7; TRBD1 might be the D (6 bases). Germline CDR1 reads WNHNN; CDR2 reads SYGVQD (reference sequence). V shed 6 bases and J shed 10 bases, with 16 bases lying between them. This CDR3 has 12 amino acids. CDR3 residues: CASSAPTGTQYF. CDR3 DNA sequence: TGCGCCAGCAGCGCCCCGACAGGAACCCAGTACTTC.

The J gene is TRBJ1-6, the V gene TRBV6-5; D is undetermined. The CDR3 totals 14 residues. V shed 6 bases and J shed 4 bases, with 10 bases lying between them. Germline CDR1 and CDR2: MNHEY and SVGAGI. CDR3 sequence reads: CASRRGAYNSPLHF. The CDR3 DNA reads TGTGCCAGCAGGCGGGGAGCTTATAATTCACCCCTCCACTTT.

This sequence joins TRBV10-3 and TRBJ2-1; D might be TRBD1 (6 bases). Germline assignment: CDR1 ENHRY and CDR2 SYGVKD. CDR3 length: 13 amino acids. V dropped 6 bases and J dropped 7 bases, with 13 bases sitting between them. The CDR3 protein is CAISPGTPNEQFF. CDR3 sequence (DNA): TGTGCCATCAGCCCCGGGACACCTAATGAGCAGTTCTTC.

V usage is TRBV5-6 and J usage is TRBJ2-7, with a tentative D call TRBD2 (5 bases). V gave up 0 bases and J gave up 4 bases, with 11 bases separating them. Germline-derived CDR1 and CDR2 are SGHDT and YYEEEE. The CDR3 is 14 amino acids. The CDR3 bases are TGTGCCAGCAGCTTGGATGTGGGAGTATACGAGCAGTACTTC. Translation: CASSLDVGVYEQYF.

The chain carries TRBV20-1 and TRBJ2-2; D ambiguous. The CDR3 consists of 11 residues. Germline V gene sequence: CDR1 DFQATT, CDR2 SNEGSKA (reference sequence). The germline V and J ends were trimmed by 6 bases and 3 bases, with 5 bases remaining between them. The CDR3: CSASYTGELFF. The CDR3 DNA reads TGCAGTGCCAGTTACACCGGGGAGCTGTTTTTT.

The chain links TRBV5-1 to TRBJ2-7; a possible D gene is TRBD2 (7 bases). Germline V gene sequence: CDR1 SGHRS, CDR2 YFSETQ. With 4 bases removed from V and 7 bases from J, the gap between germline ends came to 27 bases. The CDR3 totals 17 residues. CDR3 amino acids: CASSDGGRAGARGEQYF. As DNA, the CDR3 is TGCGCCAGCAGCGATGGGGGGAGGGCAGGGGCCCGGGGGGAGCAGTACTTC. The whole variable domain, filled in from reference TRBV5-1 and TRBJ2-7, reads KAGVTQTPRYLIKTRGQQVTLSCSPISGHRSVSWYQQTPGQGLQFLFEYFSETQRNKGNFPGRFSGRQFSNSRSEMNVSTLELGDSALYLCASSDGGRAGARGEQYFGPGTRLTVT.

This clone has a handful of counts. The genes are TRBV5-1 and TRBJ1-3; unclear D gene. Germline CDR1 is SGHRS and CDR2 is YFSETQ. This CDR3 is built from 16 residues. Trimming took 0 bases from V and 1 from J, leaving 11 bases between them. The CDR3 protein is CASSLGPLGSGNTIYF. CDR3 coding DNA: TGCGCCAGCAGCTTGGGCCCCCTGGGGTCTGGAAACACCATATATTTT. The full variable domain, completed using reference TRBV5-1 and TRBJ1-3, is KAGVTQTPRYLIKTRGQQVTLSCSPISGHRSVSWYQQTPGQGLQFLFEYFSETQRNKGNFPGRFSGRQFSNSRSEMNVSTLELGDSALYLCASSLGPLGSGNTIYFGEGSWLTVV.